The subject of this entry is one T cell receptor beta chain. Its antigen is unknown. These data come from a study of CD8+ T cells in alopecia areata. Study overall: The study gave treated patients oral tofacitinib at 5 to 10 mg twice daily.

Both CD4+ and CD8+ T cells were separated by sorting PBMCs. Germline values: CDR1 SGHTA, CDR2 FQGNSA. The CDR3 is 15 residues long. Once RNA had been extracted, it was reverse transcribed into cDNA to act as the sequencing template. Some clones are missing from TCRdb's copy, which holds only in-frame ones; the method was immunoSEQ multiplex PCR. The table shows more than 150,000 clones, with more than 45% occurring only once. Overall study results and limits: Scalp specimens additionally yield sequences from normal skin's resident alphabeta T cells. Mouse data revealed clearer TCR sharing than patient data did, a gap possibly tied to HLA.

The sample consisted of CD8+ T cells sorted from blood, taken at week 0. The chain couples TRBV7-2 to TRBJ1-1; D unclear. The sequence derives from a human donor with alopecia areata. CDR3 bases: TGTGCTACACCCCCAAGCGGCAGTTTGAACACTGAAGCTTTCTTT. It specifies CATPPSGSLNTEAFF.